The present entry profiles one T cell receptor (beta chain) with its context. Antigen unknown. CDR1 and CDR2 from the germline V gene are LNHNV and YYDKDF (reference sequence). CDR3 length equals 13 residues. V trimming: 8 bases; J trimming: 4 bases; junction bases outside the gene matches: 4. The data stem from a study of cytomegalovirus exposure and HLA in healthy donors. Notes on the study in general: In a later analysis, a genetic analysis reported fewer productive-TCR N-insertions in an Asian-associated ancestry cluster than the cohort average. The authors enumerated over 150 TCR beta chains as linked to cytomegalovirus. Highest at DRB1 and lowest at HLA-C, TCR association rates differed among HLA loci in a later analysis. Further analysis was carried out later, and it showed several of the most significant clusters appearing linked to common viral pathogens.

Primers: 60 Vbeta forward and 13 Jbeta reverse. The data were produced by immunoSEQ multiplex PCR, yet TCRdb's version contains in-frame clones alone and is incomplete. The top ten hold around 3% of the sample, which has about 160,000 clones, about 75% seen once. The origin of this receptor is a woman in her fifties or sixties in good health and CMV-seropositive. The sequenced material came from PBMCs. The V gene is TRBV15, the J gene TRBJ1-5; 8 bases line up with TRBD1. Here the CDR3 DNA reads TGTGCCACCGGACAGGGTGGTAATCAGCCCCAGCATTTT. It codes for CATGQGGNQPQHF.